Sequencing of this TCR beta chain was carried out in a study of CD8 T cells in ankylosing spondylitis. The authors made TCR beta libraries by quantitative 5'-RACE with molecular barcodes. One entry per CDR3 protein results from TCRdb running MiXCR on the 5' RACE reads. This table holds 750,000 to 850,000 distinct CDR3 sequences, about 11% found once. Study-level findings and limits: Reportedly, disease-linked clones are significantly enriched in ankylosing spondylitis patients' matched synovial fluid. Earlier studies detected some motif variants in reactive arthritis synovial fluid and blood. Seemingly distinctive of ankylosing spondylitis blood was a TCR beta motif formed by eight highly homologous variants. A CD8+ phenotype characterized the disease-linked clones, which were relatively rare in peripheral blood.

This clonotype was picked up a small number of times. The antigen is undetermined. Germline values: CDR1 SEHNR, CDR2 FQNEAQ (reference sequence). Trimming left V 0 bases short and J 1 base short, with 13 bases between. The CDR3 has 16 residues. V and J are TRBV7-9 and TRBJ2-7; D might be TRBD1 (6 bases). This TCR was recovered from a male donor with ankylosing spondylitis. The source material was blood, either unsorted or a sorted T cell fraction (not recorded which). The CDR3: CASSLAGGLGSYEQYF. The CDR3 region has the DNA TGTGCCAGCAGCTTAGCTGGGGGCCTGGGATCCTACGAGCAGTACTTC.